The sample holds a few counts of the clone carrying this TCR beta chain. This entry comes from a study of human T cells and chemical hapten exposure. The overall study: Small volume differences among pooled libraries mainly caused per-sample TCR yield variation.

The sample's time point: healthy volunteer bleed at 6 weeks. Extraction yielded total RNA from whole blood (unfractionated). Germline loops: CDR1 LNHDA, CDR2 SQIVND (reference sequence). This CDR3 contains 15 residues. V was shortened by 5 bases and J by 3 bases, with 16 bases between the two germline ends. MiXCR, run by TCRdb on the RACE reads, gives a single entry per CDR3 protein. The table has around 35,000 distinct CDR3 sequences, 5.5% seen once. The chain carries TRBV19 and TRBJ2-5; the D gene is possibly TRBD1 (6 bases). The sequence was collected from a human donor in good health. Some clones in this sample may be carry-over from other donors' samples. The sequenced material came from whole blood. Here the CDR3 reads CASSARQAPEETQYF. As DNA, the CDR3 is TGTGCCAGTAGTGCCCGACAGGCCCCGGAAGAGACCCAGTACTTC.